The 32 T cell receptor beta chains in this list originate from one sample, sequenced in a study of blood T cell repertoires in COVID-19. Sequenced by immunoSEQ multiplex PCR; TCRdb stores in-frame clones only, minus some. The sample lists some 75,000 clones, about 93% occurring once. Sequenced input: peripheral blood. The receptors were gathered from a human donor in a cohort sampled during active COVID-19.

The CDR3 DNA follows: TGTGCCAGTAGCCCACGAGCGAGGACAGGGGTCACAGATACGCAGTATTTT. Translation gives CASSPRARTGVTDTQYF. This chain connects TRBV19 to TRBJ2-3; 9 nucleotides match TRBD1. The CDR3 is made up of 17 amino acids. Trimming at V came to 6 bases and at J to 2 bases, leaving 12 bases not matched to a gene. Germline assignment: CDR1 LNHDA and CDR2 SQIVND (reference sequence). The full variable domain, rest sourced from reference TRBV19 and TRBJ2-3, is DGGITQSPKYLFRKEGQNVTLSCEQNLNHDAMYWYRQDPGQGLRLIYYSQIVNDFQKGDIAEGYSVSREKKESFPLTVTSAQKNPTAFYLCASSPRARTGVTDTQYFGPGTRLTVL.

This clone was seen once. CDR3: CASSEERGQPQETQYF. CDR3 nucleotide sequence: TGTGCCAGCAGTGAAGAGCGGGGCCAACCCCAAGAGACCCAGTACTTC. The chain combines TRBV2 with TRBJ2-5; 7 bases agree with TRBD2. Per the germline V gene, CDR1 is SNHLY and CDR2 is FYNNEI. This CDR3 is 16 amino acids long. Trimming removed 1 base from V and 1 base from J; junction bases left unmatched: 6.

The CDR3 protein is CASSLDRDYGYTF. The CDR3 DNA reads TGTGCCAGCAGCTTGGACAGGGACTATGGCTACACCTTC. V and J are TRBV11-2 and TRBJ1-2; the match to TRBD1 covers 8 bases. Germline CDR1 reads SGHAT; CDR2 reads FQNNGV. V was clipped by 3 bases and J by 3 bases; unmatched bases: 0. The CDR3 runs to 13 residues.

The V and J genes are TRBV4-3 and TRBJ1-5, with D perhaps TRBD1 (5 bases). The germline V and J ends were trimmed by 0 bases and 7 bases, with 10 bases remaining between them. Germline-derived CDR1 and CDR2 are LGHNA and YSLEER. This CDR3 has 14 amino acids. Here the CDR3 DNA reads TGCGCCAGCAGCCAAGATTTAGGGGAACAGCCCCAGCATTTT. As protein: CASSQDLGEQPQHF.

In nucleotides, the CDR3 is TGTGCCAGCAGATCCGGGACAGGGACCCCTTACACCTTC. It is translated as CASRSGTGTPYTF. The chain joins TRBV28 to TRBJ1-2, with TRBD1 identical over 9 bases. V was clipped by 6 bases and J by 11 bases; unmatched bases: 10. Germline CDR1 is MDHEN and CDR2 is SYDVKM. The CDR3 sequence is 13 residues long.

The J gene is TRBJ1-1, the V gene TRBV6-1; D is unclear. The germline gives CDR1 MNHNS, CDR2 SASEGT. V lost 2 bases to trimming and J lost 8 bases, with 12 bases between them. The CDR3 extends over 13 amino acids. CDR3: CASSEYGQMEAFF. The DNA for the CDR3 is TGTGCCAGCAGTGAATATGGCCAGATGGAAGCTTTCTTT.

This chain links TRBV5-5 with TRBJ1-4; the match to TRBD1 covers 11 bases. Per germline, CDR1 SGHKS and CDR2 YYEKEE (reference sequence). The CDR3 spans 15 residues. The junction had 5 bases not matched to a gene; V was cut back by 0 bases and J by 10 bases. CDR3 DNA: TGTGCCAGCAGCTTGGGGACAGGGGGCAGGGGAAAACTGTTTTTT. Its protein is CASSLGTGGRGKLFF.

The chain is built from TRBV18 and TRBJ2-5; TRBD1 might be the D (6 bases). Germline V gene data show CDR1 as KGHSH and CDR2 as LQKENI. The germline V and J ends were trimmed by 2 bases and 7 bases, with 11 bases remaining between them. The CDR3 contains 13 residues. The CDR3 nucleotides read TGTGCCAGCTCACCAGGGGGCGAGGGGACCCAGTACTTC. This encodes CASSPGGEGTQYF.

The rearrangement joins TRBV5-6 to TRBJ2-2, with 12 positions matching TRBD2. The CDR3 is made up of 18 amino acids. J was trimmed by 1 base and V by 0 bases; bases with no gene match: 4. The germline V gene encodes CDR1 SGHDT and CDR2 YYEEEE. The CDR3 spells CASSLGSGLAGNTGELFF. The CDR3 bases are TGTGCCAGCAGCTTGGGTTCGGGACTAGCGGGGAACACCGGGGAGCTGTTTTTT.

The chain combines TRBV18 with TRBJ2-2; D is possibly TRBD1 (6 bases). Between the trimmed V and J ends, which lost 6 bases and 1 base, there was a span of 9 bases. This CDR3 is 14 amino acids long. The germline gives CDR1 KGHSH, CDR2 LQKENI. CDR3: CASSLTGNTGELFF. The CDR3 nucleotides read TGTGCCAGCTCTCTGACAGGGAACACCGGGGAGCTGTTTTTT.

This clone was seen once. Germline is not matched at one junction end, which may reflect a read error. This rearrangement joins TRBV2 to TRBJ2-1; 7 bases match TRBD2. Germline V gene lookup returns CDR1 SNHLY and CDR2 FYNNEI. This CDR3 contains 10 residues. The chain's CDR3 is CASRGGLPLF. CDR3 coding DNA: TGTGCCAGCAGGGGGGGACTACCGCTCTTC. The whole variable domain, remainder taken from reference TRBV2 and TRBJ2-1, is EPEVTQTPSHQVTQMGQEVILRCVPISNHLYFYWYRQILGQKVEFLVSFYNNEISEKSEIFDDQFSVERPDGSNFTLKIRSTKLEDSAMYFCASRGGLPLFGPGTRLTVL.

The CDR3 loop is CASSNKRYGGMDLNTRDDEQFF. The CDR3 DNA is TGTGCCAGCTCCAACAAAAGGTACGGGGGGATGGACCTAAACACTCGTGACGATGAGCAGTTCTTC. This chain joins TRBV18 and TRBJ2-1, with 7 bases matching TRBD2. This CDR3 spans 22 amino acids. Germline CDR1 KGHSH, CDR2 LQKENI. The J segment lost 8 bases and the V segment lost 6 bases, leaving 34 bases of the junction unmatched.

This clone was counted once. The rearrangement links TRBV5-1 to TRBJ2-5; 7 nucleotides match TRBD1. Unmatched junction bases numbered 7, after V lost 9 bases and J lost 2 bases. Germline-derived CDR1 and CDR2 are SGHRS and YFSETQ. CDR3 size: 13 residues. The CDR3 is CATRTGQQETQYF. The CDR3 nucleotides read TGCGCCACCAGGACAGGCCAGCAAGAGACCCAGTACTTC. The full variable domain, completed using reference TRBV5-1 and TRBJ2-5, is KAGVTQTPRYLIKTRGQQVTLSCSPISGHRSVSWYQQTPGQGLQFLFEYFSETQRNKGNFPGRFSGRQFSNSRSEMNVSTLELGDSALYLCATRTGQQETQYFGPGTRLLVL.

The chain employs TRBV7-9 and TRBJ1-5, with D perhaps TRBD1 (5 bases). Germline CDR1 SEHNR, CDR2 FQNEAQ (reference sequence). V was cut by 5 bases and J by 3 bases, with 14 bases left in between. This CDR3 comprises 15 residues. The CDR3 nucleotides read TGTGCCAGCAGCCGCGTGGGGGGGTTCAATCAGCCCCAGCATTTT. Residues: CASSRVGGFNQPQHF.

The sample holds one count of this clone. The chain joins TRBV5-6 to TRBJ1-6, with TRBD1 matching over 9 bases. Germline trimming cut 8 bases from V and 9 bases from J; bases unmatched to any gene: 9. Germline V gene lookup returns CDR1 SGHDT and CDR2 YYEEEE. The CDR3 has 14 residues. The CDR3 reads CASGRGQGTSPLHF. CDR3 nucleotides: TGTGCCAGTGGACGGGGACAGGGTACTTCACCCCTCCACTTT.

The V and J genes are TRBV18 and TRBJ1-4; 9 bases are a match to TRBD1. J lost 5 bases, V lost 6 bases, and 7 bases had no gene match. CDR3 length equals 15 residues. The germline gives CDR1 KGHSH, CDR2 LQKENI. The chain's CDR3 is CASSPGTGWNEKLFF. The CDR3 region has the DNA TGTGCCAGCTCGCCCGGGACAGGGTGGAATGAAAAACTGTTTTTT.

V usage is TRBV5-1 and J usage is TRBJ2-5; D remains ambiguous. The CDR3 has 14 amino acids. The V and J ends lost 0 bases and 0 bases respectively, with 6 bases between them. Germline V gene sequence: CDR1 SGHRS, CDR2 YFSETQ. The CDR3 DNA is TGCGCCAGCAGCTTGGGAGGAGACCAAGAGACCCAGTACTTC. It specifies CASSLGGDQETQYF.

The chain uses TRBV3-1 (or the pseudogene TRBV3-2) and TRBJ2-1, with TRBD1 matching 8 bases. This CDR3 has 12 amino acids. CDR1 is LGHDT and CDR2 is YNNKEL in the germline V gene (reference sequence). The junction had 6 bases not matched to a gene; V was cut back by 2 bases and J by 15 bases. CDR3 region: CASSQPAGGLFF. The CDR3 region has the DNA TGTGCCAGCAGCCAACCGGCAGGGGGCCTGTTCTTC.

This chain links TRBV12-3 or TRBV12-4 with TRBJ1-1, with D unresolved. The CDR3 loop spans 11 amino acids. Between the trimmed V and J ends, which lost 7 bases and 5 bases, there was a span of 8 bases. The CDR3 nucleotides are TGTGCCAGCACCGGTTTGACTGAAGCTTTCTTT. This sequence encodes CASTGLTEAFF.

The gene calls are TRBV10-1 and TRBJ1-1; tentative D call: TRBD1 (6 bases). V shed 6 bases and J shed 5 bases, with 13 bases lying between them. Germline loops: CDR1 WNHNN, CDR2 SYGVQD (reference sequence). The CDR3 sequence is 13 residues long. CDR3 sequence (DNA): TGCGCCAGCAGCGGACAGAGGGGGACTGAAGCTTTCTTT. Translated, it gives CASSGQRGTEAFF.

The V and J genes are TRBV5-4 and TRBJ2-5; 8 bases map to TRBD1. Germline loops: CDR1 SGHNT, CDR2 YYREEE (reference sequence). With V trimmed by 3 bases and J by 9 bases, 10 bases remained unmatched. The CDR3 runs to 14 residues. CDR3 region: CASSSGQAAEPQYF. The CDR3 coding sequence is TGTGCCAGCAGCTCGGGACAGGCCGCCGAACCCCAGTACTTC.

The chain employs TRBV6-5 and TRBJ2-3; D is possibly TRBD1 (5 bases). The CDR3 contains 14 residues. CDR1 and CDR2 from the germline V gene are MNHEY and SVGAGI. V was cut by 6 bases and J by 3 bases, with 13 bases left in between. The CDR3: CASRHRFPTDTQYF. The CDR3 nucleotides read TGTGCCAGCAGACACAGGTTCCCGACAGATACGCAGTATTTT.

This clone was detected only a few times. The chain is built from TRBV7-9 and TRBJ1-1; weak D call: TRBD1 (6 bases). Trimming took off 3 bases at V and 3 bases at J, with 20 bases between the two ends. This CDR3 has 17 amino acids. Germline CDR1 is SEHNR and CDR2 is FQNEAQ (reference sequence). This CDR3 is CASSLGQGLGLDTEAFF. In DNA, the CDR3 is TGTGCCAGCAGCTTGGGCCAGGGGTTAGGGTTGGACACTGAAGCTTTCTTT. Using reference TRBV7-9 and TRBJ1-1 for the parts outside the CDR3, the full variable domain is DTGVSQNPRHKITKRGQNVTFRCDPISEHNRLYWYRQTLGQGPEFLTYFQNEAQLEKSRLLSDRFSAERPKGSFSTLEIQRTEQGDSAMYLCASSLGQGLGLDTEAFFGQGTRLTVV.

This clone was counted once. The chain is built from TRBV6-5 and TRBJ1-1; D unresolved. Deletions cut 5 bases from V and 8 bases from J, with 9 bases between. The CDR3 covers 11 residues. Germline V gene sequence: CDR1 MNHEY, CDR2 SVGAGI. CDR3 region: CASSTHWEAFF. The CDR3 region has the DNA TGTGCCAGCAGTACGCACTGGGAAGCTTTCTTT.

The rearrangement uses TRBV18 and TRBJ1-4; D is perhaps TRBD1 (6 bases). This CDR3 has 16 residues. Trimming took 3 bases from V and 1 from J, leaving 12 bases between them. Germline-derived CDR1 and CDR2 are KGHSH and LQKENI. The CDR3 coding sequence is TGTGCCAGCTCACCCCAATGGACAGAAACTAATGAAAAACTGTTTTTT. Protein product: CASSPQWTETNEKLFF.

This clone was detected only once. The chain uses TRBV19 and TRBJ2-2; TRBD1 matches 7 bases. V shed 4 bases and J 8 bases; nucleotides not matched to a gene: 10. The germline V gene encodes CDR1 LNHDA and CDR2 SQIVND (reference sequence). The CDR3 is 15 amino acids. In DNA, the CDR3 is TGTGCCAGTAGTACGGGACAGCAGATATCGGGGGAGCTGTTTTTT. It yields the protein CASSTGQQISGELFF. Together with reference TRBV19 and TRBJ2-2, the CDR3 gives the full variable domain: DGGITQSPKYLFRKEGQNVTLSCEQNLNHDAMYWYRQDPGQGLRLIYYSQIVNDFQKGDIAEGYSVSREKKESFPLTVTSAQKNPTAFYLCASSTGQQISGELFFGEGSRLTVL.

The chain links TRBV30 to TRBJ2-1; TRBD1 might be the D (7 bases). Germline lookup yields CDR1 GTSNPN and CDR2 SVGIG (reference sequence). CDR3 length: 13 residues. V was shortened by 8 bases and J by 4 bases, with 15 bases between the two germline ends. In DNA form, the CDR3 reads TGTGCCCGCGCAGGGGGGCCGTACAATGAGCAGTTCTTC. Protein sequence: CARAGGPYNEQFF.

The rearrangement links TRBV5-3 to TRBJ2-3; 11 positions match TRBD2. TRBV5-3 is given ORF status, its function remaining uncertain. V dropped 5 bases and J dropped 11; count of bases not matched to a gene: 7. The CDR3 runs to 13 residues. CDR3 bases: TGTGCCAGAAGGAGGGGGACTAGCGGAGAGCAGTATTTT. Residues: CARRRGTSGEQYF.

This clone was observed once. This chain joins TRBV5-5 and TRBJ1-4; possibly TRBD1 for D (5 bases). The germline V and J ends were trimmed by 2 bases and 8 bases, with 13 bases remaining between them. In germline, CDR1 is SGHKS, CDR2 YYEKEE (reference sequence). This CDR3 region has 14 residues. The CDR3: CASSFGQGKEKLFF. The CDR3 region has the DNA TGTGCCAGCAGCTTCGGGCAGGGCAAGGAAAAACTGTTTTTT.

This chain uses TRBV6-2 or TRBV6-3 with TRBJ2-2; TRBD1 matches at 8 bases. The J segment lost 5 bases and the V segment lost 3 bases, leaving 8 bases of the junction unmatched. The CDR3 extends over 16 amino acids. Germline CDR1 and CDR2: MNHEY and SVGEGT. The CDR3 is CASSYSPGGETGELFF. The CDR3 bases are TGTGCCAGCAGTTATAGCCCAGGGGGCGAAACCGGGGAGCTGTTTTTT.

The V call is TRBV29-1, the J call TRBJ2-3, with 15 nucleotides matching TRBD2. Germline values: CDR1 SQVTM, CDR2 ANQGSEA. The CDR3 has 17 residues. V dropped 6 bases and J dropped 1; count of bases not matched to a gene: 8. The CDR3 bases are TGCAGCGTGAAGGGACTAGCGGGGGGCGGGGGCACAGATACGCAGTATTTT. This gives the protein CSVKGLAGGGGTDTQYF.

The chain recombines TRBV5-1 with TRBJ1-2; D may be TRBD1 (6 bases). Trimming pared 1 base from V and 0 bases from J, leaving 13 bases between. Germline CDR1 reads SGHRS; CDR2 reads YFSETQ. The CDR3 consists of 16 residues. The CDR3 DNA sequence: TGCGCCAGCAGCTTGAGTGGGGGCTCAACTAACTATGGCTACACCTTC. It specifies CASSLSGGSTNYGYTF. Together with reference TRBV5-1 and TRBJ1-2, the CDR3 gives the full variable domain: KAGVTQTPRYLIKTRGQQVTLSCSPISGHRSVSWYQQTPGQGLQFLFEYFSETQRNKGNFPGRFSGRQFSNSRSEMNVSTLELGDSALYLCASSLSGGSTNYGYTFGSGTRLTVV.